This T cell receptor (beta chain) was identified in a study of blood T cell repertoires in COVID-19. Profiling relied on immunoSEQ multiplex PCR, and the TCRdb table lists in-frame clones only, not all of them. The table includes more than 60,000 clones, around 88% detected once. This TCR was sampled from a man older than 75 with COVID-19, enrolled during active disease. The specimen was peripheral blood.

The CDR3 bases are TGTGCCAGCAGTGGGGGAGGATACGAGCAGTACTTC. This codes for CASSGGGYEQYF. The genes are TRBV6-4 and TRBJ2-7; possibly TRBD2 for D (6 bases). V lost 4 bases and J 4 bases, leaving 8 bases between the germline ends. The CDR3 totals 12 residues. Germline V gives CDR1 MRHNA, CDR2 SNTAGT.